The 26 T cell receptor beta chains presented below share a single source sample, sequenced in a study of cytomegalovirus exposure and HLA in healthy donors. 60 Vbeta and 13 Jbeta primers were used in PCR. The data were produced by immunoSEQ multiplex PCR, yet TCRdb's version contains in-frame clones alone and is incomplete. Here the sample spans 200,000 or so clones, approximately 88% being singletons. The source material was PBMCs. Receptors were obtained from a boy younger than 18 in good health and CMV-seronegative.

This clone showed up just a few times. The chain has TRBV7-3 and TRBJ2-3, with D perhaps matching TRBD1 (6 bases). Trimming stripped 2 bases from V and 3 bases from J, with 18 bases between. CDR3 length equals 17 residues. Germline CDR1 is SGHTA and CDR2 is FQGTGA. CDR3 nucleotides: TGTGCCAGCAGCTTAGGGAGAGGGGGTCGGGCTACAGATACGCAGTATTTT. Residues: CASSLGRGGRATDTQYF.

J is TRBJ1-5 and V is TRBV7-8; D is ambiguous. The CDR3 totals 14 residues. V lost 5 bases and J 0 bases, leaving 8 bases between the germline ends. In germline, CDR1 is SGHVS, CDR2 FQNEAQ. The CDR3 sequence: CASSKQDSNQPQHF. In nucleotides, the CDR3 is TGTGCCAGCAGCAAGCAGGATAGCAATCAGCCCCAGCATTTT.

The genes are TRBV6-1 and TRBJ1-1; TRBD1 might be the D (5 bases). Trimming stripped 2 bases from V and 11 bases from J, with 15 bases between. CDR1 MNHNS and CDR2 SASEGT come from the germline V gene. CDR3 length: 13 amino acids. CDR3 in amino acids: CASSERGGIGAFF. CDR3 coding DNA: TGTGCCAGCAGTGAACGGGGGGGTATCGGGGCTTTCTTT.

The chain couples TRBV5-6 to TRBJ1-3; D might be TRBD1 (5 bases). Per the germline V gene, CDR1 is SGHDT and CDR2 is YYEEEE. The CDR3 is 14 residues long. V lost 2 bases to trimming and J lost 8 bases, with 14 bases between them. Written as DNA, the CDR3 is TGTGCCAGCAGCTTCGTAGGGGTAGAGGACACCATATATTTT. Protein product: CASSFVGVEDTIYF.

This clone has only a few counts. Sequence at one end of the junction differs from germline and may be a read error. The chain couples TRBV27 to TRBJ2-1; 15 positions match TRBD2. The CDR3 is made up of 16 amino acids. Germline V gives CDR1 MNHEY, CDR2 SMNVEV (reference sequence). The CDR3 loop reads CASCFWGLAGGSEQFF. CDR3 sequence (DNA): TGTGCCAGCTGTTTTTGGGGACTAGCGGGAGGAAGTGAGCAGTTCTTC.

This clone was detected a few times. V and J are TRBV6-1 and TRBJ2-7; tentatively, D is TRBD1 (5 bases). The CDR3 contains 12 residues. Germline V gene lookup returns CDR1 MNHNS and CDR2 SASEGT. V was clipped by 4 bases and J by 4 bases, with 8 bases between them. The CDR3 region has the DNA TGTGCCAGCAGTGTTCCAGGGTACGAGCAGTACTTC. Translating it yields CASSVPGYEQYF.

This chain joins TRBV9 and TRBJ1-6; D is unresolved. V dropped 2 bases and J dropped 8 bases, with 11 bases sitting between them. The germline V gene has CDR1 SGDLS and CDR2 YYNGEE. The CDR3 contains 14 residues. CDR3 loop: CASSVSSNDSPLHF. The CDR3 DNA sequence: TGTGCCAGCAGCGTTTCCAGTAATGATTCACCCCTCCACTTT.

V and J are TRBV28 and TRBJ2-5, with D possibly TRBD2 on 6 matching bases. The CDR3 is made up of 15 amino acids. CDR1 is MDHEN, CDR2 SYDVKM, per germline. Trimming took 4 bases from V and 1 from J, leaving 13 bases between them. The CDR3: CASSSPGLSQETQYF. The CDR3 DNA is TGTGCCAGCAGTTCACCGGGACTGTCCCAAGAGACCCAGTACTTC.

This clone was detected only a few times. The rearrangement joins TRBV5-1 to TRBJ1-6; TRBD1 might be the D (6 bases). Germline V lookup: CDR1 SGHRS, CDR2 YFSETQ. CDR3 length equals 15 residues. Trimming removed 4 bases from V and 7 bases from J, with 15 bases in between. CDR3 DNA sequence: TGCGCCAGCAGCGGATCGGGACAACTAAATTCACCCCTCCACTTT. Its translation is CASSGSGQLNSPLHF. The full variable domain, completed using reference TRBV5-1 and TRBJ1-6, is KAGVTQTPRYLIKTRGQQVTLSCSPISGHRSVSWYQQTPGQGLQFLFEYFSETQRNKGNFPGRFSGRQFSNSRSEMNVSTLELGDSALYLCASSGSGQLNSPLHFGNGTRLTVT.

This clone was detected only a few times. V gene TRBV6-5 combines with J gene TRBJ2-7; 7 nucleotides line up with TRBD1. Germline V gene sequence: CDR1 MNHEY, CDR2 SVGAGI. V lost 0 bases, J lost 2 bases, and 1 base stayed unmatched. The CDR3 contains 14 residues. CDR3 region: CASSYSDRPYEQYF. CDR3 in DNA: TGTGCCAGCAGTTACTCGGACAGGCCCTACGAGCAGTACTTC.

This chain's CDR3 is CAWRPGQLSKETQYF. Written as DNA, the CDR3 is TGTGCCTGGCGACCGGGACAGCTGTCGAAAGAGACCCAGTACTTC. V is TRBV30 and J is TRBJ2-5; 7 bases are shared with TRBD1. This CDR3 is built from 15 residues. Germline V gene lookup returns CDR1 GTSNPN and CDR2 SVGIG (reference sequence). Unmatched junction bases numbered 12, after V lost 5 bases and J lost 3 bases.

DNA for the CDR3: TGTGCCAGCTCACCGACGGGACAGGGAGAAGGGCAGTACTTC. Translation: CASSPTGQGEGQYF. The chain employs TRBV18 and TRBJ2-7, with 9 bases that match TRBD1. The CDR3 extends over 14 amino acids. The germline gives CDR1 KGHSH, CDR2 LQKENI. Unmatched junction bases numbered 9, after V lost 3 bases and J lost 9 bases.

V and J are TRBV5-6 and TRBJ2-7; no reliable D call. CDR3 length: 17 residues. CDR1 is SGHDT and CDR2 is YYEEEE in the germline V gene. The V and J ends lost 6 bases and 1 base respectively, with 23 bases between them. CDR3 nucleotides: TGTGCCAGCAACCCTACCCACCTGAAATCCGAGTCCTACGAGCAGTACTTC. Amino acid sequence: CASNPTHLKSESYEQYF.

The chain is built from TRBV11-2 and TRBJ2-6; TRBD1 matches at 7 bases. J gave up 2 bases and V 5 bases, and 9 bases lay outside the gene matches. From germline, CDR1 is SGHAT and CDR2 FQNNGV. The CDR3 consists of 17 residues. CDR3 DNA: TGTGCCAGCAGCGTTTACAGGGGAGTGCCTGGGGCCAACGTCCTGACTTTC. It translates to CASSVYRGVPGANVLTF. Full variable domain (rest looked up from reference TRBV11-2 and TRBJ2-6): EAGVAQSPRYKIIEKRQSVAFWCNPISGHATLYWYQQILGQGPKLLIQFQNNGVVDDSQLPKDRFSAERLKGVDSTLKIQPAKLEDSAVYLCASSVYRGVPGANVLTFGAGSRLTVL.

V gene TRBV7-9 combines with J gene TRBJ1-2; D uncertain. Germline values: CDR1 SEHNR, CDR2 FQNEAQ (reference sequence). Trimming removed 1 base at V and 4 bases at J, with 10 bases between. The length of the CDR3 is 14 residues. CDR3 loop: CASSLDSPLYGYTF. The CDR3 DNA reads as TGTGCCAGCAGCTTAGACAGCCCACTCTATGGCTACACCTTC.

This chain uses TRBV7-6 with TRBJ2-3, with 12 bases identical to TRBD2. The CDR3 extends over 16 amino acids. After removal of 2 bases from V and 1 base from J, the junction contained 1 base not matched to a gene. Germline CDR1 and CDR2: SGHVS and FNYEAQ. The DNA for the CDR3 is TGTGCCAGCAGCTTAACTAGCGGGGGGCGCACAGATACGCAGTATTTT. Translation: CASSLTSGGRTDTQYF.

This clone has just one count. The rearrangement uses TRBV5-6 and TRBJ2-4, with 14 bases fitting TRBD2. J lost 10 bases, V lost 2 bases, and 5 bases had no gene match. Germline CDR1 and CDR2: SGHDT and YYEEEE. The CDR3 contains 15 residues. Here the CDR3 reads CASSFWTSGRIIQYF. CDR3 coding DNA: TGTGCCAGCAGCTTCTGGACTAGCGGGAGGATTATTCAGTACTTC.

J is TRBJ2-7 and V is TRBV30, with TRBD2 matching 10 bases. This CDR3 comprises 20 residues. The V gene end was trimmed by 4 bases and the J gene end by 6 bases; junction bases not matched to a gene: 27. Germline CDR1 is GTSNPN and CDR2 is SVGIG (reference sequence). CDR3 region: CAWNDIGSGTSDTRDSEQYF. DNA for the CDR3: TGTGCCTGGAACGACATAGGGTCCGGGACTAGCGACACGAGAGATTCCGAGCAGTACTTC.

The chain is built from TRBV4-2 and TRBJ2-3; 8 bases are a match to TRBD2. V dropped 0 bases and J dropped 0; count of bases not matched to a gene: 5. This CDR3 is 17 amino acids long. Germline V gene sequence: CDR1 LGHNA, CDR2 YNFKEQ. CDR3 in amino acids: CASSQDLAGSSTDTQYF. The CDR3 nucleotides read TGTGCCAGCAGCCAAGATCTAGCGGGCTCTAGCACAGATACGCAGTATTTT.

CDR3 nucleotide sequence: TGTGCCAGCAGCTTAGACCCGAGGACTAGCGGGATTTTTTCCTACGAGCAGTACTTC. Translated, it gives CASSLDPRTSGIFSYEQYF. The V and J genes are TRBV7-9 and TRBJ2-7; 12 nucleotides line up with TRBD2. V was pared by 1 base and J by 1 base, with 11 bases of the junction left unmatched. Germline V gene sequence: CDR1 SEHNR, CDR2 FQNEAQ (reference sequence). The CDR3 extends over 19 amino acids.

This clone was detected once. At one end, the junction sequence differs from germline, possibly due to a read error. The CDR3 DNA reads as TGCGCCAGCGGCACTAGCGGGGACACAGATATGCAGTATTTT. It specifies CASGTSGDTDMQYF. The rearrangement uses TRBV10-2 and TRBJ2-3; 10 nucleotides match TRBD2. Per the germline V gene, CDR1 is WSHSY and CDR2 is SAAADI. The CDR3 contains 14 residues.

The chain recombines TRBV7-6 with TRBJ1-6; TRBD1 agrees at 9 bases. The CDR3 consists of 16 residues. V was pared by 5 bases and J by 9 bases, with 11 bases of the junction left unmatched. Germline values: CDR1 SGHVS, CDR2 FNYEAQ. This CDR3 is CASSQTSGQGFSPLHF. The CDR3 nucleotides are TGTGCCAGCAGCCAGACCTCTGGACAGGGGTTTTCACCCCTCCACTTT.

This clone was found a few times. The chain has TRBV5-1 and TRBJ1-3; 7 bases align to TRBD1. Trimming took 0 bases from V and 12 from J; bases not matched to a gene: 12. The CDR3 is 15 amino acids. Germline loops: CDR1 SGHRS, CDR2 YFSETQ. The DNA of the CDR3 is TGCGCCAGCAGCTTGGGGGGGACAGCGCCGGGGAACATATATTTT. The encoded protein is CASSLGGTAPGNIYF. The full variable domain, with the rest looked up from reference TRBV5-1 and TRBJ1-3, is KAGVTQTPRYLIKTRGQQVTLSCSPISGHRSVSWYQQTPGQGLQFLFEYFSETQRNKGNFPGRFSGRQFSNSRSEMNVSTLELGDSALYLCASSLGGTAPGNIYFGEGSWLTVV.

This clone turned up a few times. The J gene is TRBJ1-4, the V gene TRBV15; 9 nucleotides match TRBD1. The CDR3 is made up of 14 amino acids. V trimming: 3 bases; J trimming: 8 bases; junction bases outside the gene matches: 4. Germline CDR1 LNHNV, CDR2 YYDKDF (reference sequence). Here the CDR3 reads CATSRDRGFEKLFF. CDR3 nucleotides: TGTGCCACCAGCAGGGACAGGGGATTCGAAAAACTGTTTTTT.

CDR3 protein: CASRAYGSGSSYEQYF. The CDR3, as DNA: TGTGCCAGCAGGGCCTATGGTAGCGGGAGCTCCTACGAGCAGTACTTC. The chain joins TRBV25-1 to TRBJ2-7; 9 positions match TRBD2. V lost 6 bases and J lost 0; bases outside the gene matches: 9. The CDR3 loop spans 16 amino acids. The germline CDR1 and CDR2 sequences are MGHDK and SYGVNS.

The rearrangement uses TRBV25-1 and TRBJ2-3; D is possibly TRBD2 (7 bases). There are 13 residues in the CDR3. Germline V CDR1 and CDR2: MGHDK, SYGVNS. Between the trimmed V and J ends, which lost 7 bases and 6 bases, there was a span of 14 bases. The CDR3 nucleotides read TGTGCCAGCAAGGGGGGGAGCCCGGATACGCAGTATTTT. Its translation: CASKGGSPDTQYF. Based on the CDR3 plus reference TRBV25-1 and TRBJ2-3, the full variable domain is EADIYQTPRYLVIGTGKKITLECSQTMGHDKMYWYQQDPGMELHLIHYSYGVNSTEKGDLSSESTVSRIRTEHFPLTLESARPSHTSQYLCASKGGSPDTQYFGPGTRLTVL.